One sample yielded the 22 T cell receptor beta chains listed below, sequenced in a study of T-cell reconstitution after alpha-beta-depleted transplantation in children. Unique molecular identifiers tagged the TCRbeta library. TCRdb re-analysed the PCR reads in MiXCR, keeping a single row per CDR3 protein. The sample contains 200,000 to 250,000 distinct CDR3 sequences, under 13% of which appear only once. This material consisted of PBMCs, taken before TCRalphabeta/CD19-depleted stem cell transplant. All receptors come from a child in the first two years of life with acute myeloid leukemia, due to receive a stem cell transplant.

This clonotype was found many times. The genes are TRBV12-3 or TRBV12-4 and TRBJ2-5; TRBD2 might be the D (5 bases). V shed 3 bases and J shed 4 bases, with 6 bases lying between them. This CDR3 region has 12 residues. DNA for the CDR3: TGTGCCAGCAGTTTTGAGGGAGAGACCCAGTACTTC. Protein: CASSFEGETQYF.

This clonotype showed up just a few times. The chain couples TRBV6-2 or TRBV6-3 to TRBJ1-1, with 8 bases lining up with TRBD1. V was clipped by 7 bases and J by 4 bases; unmatched bases: 11. Germline V CDR1 and CDR2: MNHEY, SVGEGT. The CDR3 extends over 15 amino acids. This CDR3 reads CASNKQGGAVTEAFF. The DNA for the CDR3 is TGTGCCAGCAACAAACAGGGGGGTGCAGTCACTGAAGCTTTCTTT.

This clonotype was recorded many times. The chain employs TRBV10-3 and TRBJ1-1; D gene ambiguous. The germline gives CDR1 ENHRY, CDR2 SYGVKD. Trimming pared 7 bases from V and 0 bases from J, leaving 9 bases between. The CDR3 runs 13 residues. The chain's CDR3 is CAITGEMNTEAFF. For the CDR3, the DNA is TGTGCCATCACAGGCGAAATGAACACTGAAGCTTTCTTT.

The gene calls are TRBV2 and TRBJ2-1, with a tentative D call TRBD2 (5 bases). Germline CDR1 is SNHLY and CDR2 is FYNNEI. The CDR3 is made up of 15 amino acids. V was trimmed by 3 bases and J by 0 bases, leaving 9 bases between them. The CDR3 region is CASSEERPSYNEQFF. The CDR3 DNA is TGTGCCAGCAGTGAGGAGCGGCCCTCCTACAATGAGCAGTTCTTC.

This sequence joins TRBV29-1 and TRBJ2-5; possible D gene TRBD1, 5 bases. The CDR3 runs 13 residues. Germline V CDR1 and CDR2: SQVTM, ANQGSEA. Trimming left V 7 bases short and J 1 base short, with 13 bases between. The CDR3 sequence: CSAGLPPQETQYF. Written as DNA, the CDR3 is TGCAGCGCAGGGCTCCCGCCCCAAGAGACCCAGTACTTC.

The rearrangement joins TRBV21-1 to TRBJ2-1; whether TRBD2, the table's D call, matches the DNA was not checked. TRBV21-1 is given as a pseudogene. The CDR3 spans 15 residues. The CDR3 sequence is CASNRDHRHYNEQFF. CDR3 coding DNA: TGTGCCAGCAACCGGGACCATCGGCATTACAATGAGCAGTTCTTC.

Comments on this clonotype: Just one base apart from a much larger clone, this may be a read error. This chain links TRBV18 with TRBJ2-7, with D possibly being TRBD1 (5 bases). Germline V CDR1 and CDR2: KGHSH, LQKENI. The CDR3 covers 13 residues. Trimming removed 3 bases at V and 6 bases at J, with 12 bases between. The CDR3 nucleotides read TGTGCCAGCTCACCGACAGAATTCTTCGAGCAGTACTTC. Amino acids: CASSPTEFFEQYF.

This clonotype was picked up many times. V gene TRBV3-1 combines with J gene TRBJ2-2; D unresolved. This CDR3 contains 15 residues. Trimming removed 1 base from V and 7 bases from J, with 13 bases in between. From germline, CDR1 is LGHDT and CDR2 YNNKEL (reference sequence). Here the CDR3 reads CASSQVRSPSGELFF. As DNA, the CDR3 is TGTGCCAGCAGCCAAGTTCGCAGCCCGAGCGGGGAGCTGTTTTTT. Variable domain in full (rest from reference TRBV3-1 and TRBJ2-2): DTAVSQTPKYLVTQMGNDKSIKCEQNLGHDTMYWYKQDSKKFLKIMFSYNNKELIINETVPNRFSPKSPDKAHLNLHINSLELGDSAVYFCASSQVRSPSGELFFGEGSRLTVL.

This clonotype has ten or more counts. This chain connects TRBV5-1 to TRBJ1-6; 11 bases agree with TRBD1. There are 16 residues in the CDR3. Per germline, CDR1 SGHRS and CDR2 YFSETQ. Unmatched junction bases numbered 7, after V lost 4 bases and J lost 7 bases. CDR3 loop: CASSLPGQGGNSPLHF. The CDR3 DNA is TGCGCCAGCAGCCTACCGGGACAGGGGGGAAATTCACCCCTCCACTTT.

This clonotype has a handful of counts. The chain combines TRBV20-1 with TRBJ2-7; TRBD2 aligns across 9 bases. V dropped 5 bases and J dropped 4; count of bases not matched to a gene: 12. CDR3 length: 15 residues. Germline CDR1 reads DFQATT; CDR2 reads SNEGSKA (reference sequence). The CDR3 DNA is TGCAGTGCTGGCGGAGGGAGCGGGAGGCCATACGAGCAGTACTTC. The encoded protein is CSAGGGSGRPYEQYF.

This clonotype was picked up many times. The chain has TRBV12-3 or TRBV12-4 and TRBJ1-5; TRBD1 agrees at 8 bases. The ends lost 1 base at V and 6 bases at J; junction bases unmatched: 2. The CDR3 loop spans 14 amino acids. The DNA of the CDR3 is TGTGCCAGCAGTTTAGGACAGGGGTTTCAGCCCCAGCATTTT. Its protein product is CASSLGQGFQPQHF.

Many counts were recorded for this clonotype. The chain uses TRBV20-1 and TRBJ2-3; a possible D gene is TRBD2 (5 bases). V lost 1 base, J lost 0 bases, and 14 bases lay in between. Germline V CDR1 and CDR2: DFQATT, SNEGSKA (reference sequence). The CDR3 spans 16 residues. CDR3 protein: CSARAPRGTSTDTQYF. The CDR3 region has the DNA TGCAGTGCTAGAGCCCCTCGGGGAACTAGCACAGATACGCAGTATTTT.

In this sample, this clonotype turned up a few times. V usage is TRBV5-1 and J usage is TRBJ2-3; D unresolved. V shed 0 bases and J shed 6 bases, with 11 bases lying between them. The CDR3 is made up of 14 amino acids. Germline V gene data show CDR1 as SGHRS and CDR2 as YFSETQ. This CDR3 is CASSLGWNADTQYF. The CDR3 region has the DNA TGCGCCAGCAGCTTGGGGTGGAACGCCGATACGCAGTATTTT.

This clonotype came up many times. J is TRBJ2-1 and V is TRBV20-1, with 11 bases aligning to TRBD2. J gave up 10 bases and V 2 bases, and 7 bases lay outside the gene matches. The CDR3 has 14 amino acids. Germline lookup yields CDR1 DFQATT and CDR2 SNEGSKA (reference sequence). CDR3 in DNA: TGCAGTGCTAGACTAGCGGGGGGAACGGGGGAGCAGTTCTTC. It codes for CSARLAGGTGEQFF.

At least ten counts were recorded for this clonotype. The rearrangement joins TRBV28 to TRBJ2-7; D is uncertain. Trimming pared 5 bases from V and 0 bases from J, leaving 11 bases between. The CDR3 is made up of 14 amino acids. CDR1 and CDR2 from the germline V gene are MDHEN and SYDVKM. The CDR3 region is CASSIHRPSYEQYF. The DNA of the CDR3 is TGTGCCAGCAGTATTCACCGGCCCTCCTACGAGCAGTACTTC.

Only a few counts were recorded for this clonotype. This sequence joins TRBV5-1 and TRBJ2-3; TRBD1 is a possible D gene (6 bases). The CDR3 spans 17 residues. Germline V gives CDR1 SGHRS, CDR2 YFSETQ. V lost 2 bases, J lost 0 bases, and 16 bases lay in between. CDR3 amino acids: CASSLLPDSPSTDTQYF. As DNA, the CDR3 is TGCGCCAGCAGCTTACTCCCGGACAGCCCAAGCACAGATACGCAGTATTTT. The whole variable domain, remainder taken from reference TRBV5-1 and TRBJ2-3, is KAGVTQTPRYLIKTRGQQVTLSCSPISGHRSVSWYQQTPGQGLQFLFEYFSETQRNKGNFPGRFSGRQFSNSRSEMNVSTLELGDSALYLCASSLLPDSPSTDTQYFGPGTRLTVL.

This clonotype was detected ten times or more. The rearrangement joins TRBV5-1 to TRBJ1-6; no definite D call. Trimming stripped 4 bases from V and 3 bases from J, with 14 bases between. The germline CDR1 and CDR2 sequences are SGHRS and YFSETQ. CDR3 length equals 16 residues. The CDR3 nucleotides are TGCGCCAGCAGCCCCCGGCAGGCCGACTATAATTCACCCCTCCACTTT. It encodes CASSPRQADYNSPLHF.

This clonotype occurred many times. The rearrangement links TRBV4-2 to TRBJ2-7; D call uncertain. V was clipped by 0 bases and J by 4 bases, with 10 bases between them. The CDR3 sequence is 14 residues long. Germline V CDR1 and CDR2: LGHNA, YNFKEQ. The DNA for the CDR3 is TGTGCCAGCAGCCAAGATCCGGGCTATTACGAGCAGTACTTC. It encodes CASSQDPGYYEQYF.

This clonotype was seen ten or more times. The J gene is TRBJ1-4, the V gene TRBV20-1; a weak D match, TRBD1 (6 bases). This CDR3 is built from 12 residues. Trimming cost V 6 bases and J 5 bases, with 10 bases left between them. Per the germline V gene, CDR1 is DFQATT and CDR2 is SNEGSKA (reference sequence). This chain's CDR3 is CSAGGPNEKLFF. DNA of the CDR3: TGCAGTGCCGGGGGCCCGAATGAAAAACTGTTTTTT.

This clonotype came up many times. The chain combines TRBV28 with TRBJ1-4, with D unresolved. This CDR3 is built from 12 residues. CDR1 is MDHEN and CDR2 is SYDVKM in the germline V gene. The V gene lost 5 bases and the J gene lost 5 bases, with 6 bases spanning the gap. CDR3 region: CASSRRNEKLFF. The CDR3 DNA is TGTGCCAGCAGTAGGCGGAATGAAAAACTGTTTTTT.

This clonotype has only one observation. A much larger clone lies a single base off, so this may be a read error. The chain joins TRBV14 to TRBJ2-1; D may correspond to TRBD1 or TRBD2 (5 bases each). Germline CDR1 is SGHDN and CDR2 is FVKESK. The CDR3 extends over 13 amino acids. CDR3 in amino acids: CSSSLGLGDEQFF. As DNA, the CDR3 is TGTTCCAGCAGCTTGGGCCTGGGGGATGAGCAGTTCTTC.

This clonotype was found many times. J is TRBJ2-7 and V is TRBV20-1, with TRBD2 matching 7 bases. Germline CDR1 and CDR2: DFQATT and SNEGSKA (reference sequence). V lost 0 bases and J lost 0; bases outside the gene matches: 5. This CDR3 comprises 15 residues. In DNA form, the CDR3 reads TGCAGTGCTAGAGATTATCAGCGGGACTCCTACGAGCAGTACTTC. It encodes CSARDYQRDSYEQYF.